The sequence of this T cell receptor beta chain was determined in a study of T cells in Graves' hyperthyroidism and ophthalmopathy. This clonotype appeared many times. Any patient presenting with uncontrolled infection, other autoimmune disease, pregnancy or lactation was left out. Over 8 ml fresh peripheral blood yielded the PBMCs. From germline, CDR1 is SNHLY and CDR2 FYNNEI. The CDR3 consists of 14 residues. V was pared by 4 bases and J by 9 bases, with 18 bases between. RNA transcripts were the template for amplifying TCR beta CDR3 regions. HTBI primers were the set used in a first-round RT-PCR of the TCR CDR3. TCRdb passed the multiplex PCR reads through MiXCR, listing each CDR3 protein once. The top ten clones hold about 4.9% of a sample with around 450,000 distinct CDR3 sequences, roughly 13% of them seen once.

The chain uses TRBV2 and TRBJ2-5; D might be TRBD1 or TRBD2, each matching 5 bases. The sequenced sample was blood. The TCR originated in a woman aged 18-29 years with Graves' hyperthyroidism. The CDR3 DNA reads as TGTGCCAGCAGTGTTCTGGGGACGCAAGGGCCCCAGTACTTC. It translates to CASSVLGTQGPQYF.